This T cell receptor (beta chain) comes out of a study of memory B cells and T cells in multiple sclerosis (dated by TCRdb to between 2017 and 2018). About the full investigation: The study compared the TCR beta repertoires of autoproliferating peripheral T cells with those of brain lesion-infiltrating T cells in multiple sclerosis patients. A couple of multiple sclerosis patients, for whom either brain lesions at autopsy or brain-infiltrating cells from biopsy were available, were included in TCR sequencing. Beyond this particular receptor, the publication reports: Clone-set sizes varied between compartments, which affected the numbers of shared clonotypes and made normalization necessary.

Using the immunoSEQ Platform, TCRbeta CDR3 regions were amplified from extracted genomic DNA. The immunoSEQ assay used multiplex PCR together with high-throughput sequencing and a bioinformatics pipeline from the vendor. In the authors' own workflow: Non-productive sequences and CDR3s under 4 amino acids long were removed, and the clonotype frequencies in each sample were recalculated. Shared clonotypes were identified in immunoSEQ Analyzer 2.0 as identical CDR3 amino acid, V gene and J gene sequences. Repertoire overlap was normalized by dividing shared clonotype counts by the product of both clone-set sizes, scaled by 1000 into arbitrary units. The immuneACCESS repertoire file appears here via TCRdb, limited to in-frame rearrangements. These files lack a portion of the clones; in checked studies, under half of the deficit traces to unresolved V genes, and the cause of the others is not known. D and trimming come from the DNA, and the V and J calls and clone size come from that table. The sample table lists about 32,000 clones, about 84% of them with a count of one. The ten largest make up 2% to 3% of the sample.

Trimmed from V: 4 bases; trimmed from J: 10 bases; junction bases lacking a gene match: 13. The CDR3 goes from the cysteine to the phenylalanine over 15 residues. The sequence is cut down to CDR3 DNA, 45 bases in frame from base 1. Reading the germline V gene gives CDR1 MDHEN and CDR2 SYDVKM. After CFSE-labeled PBMCs were cultured without a stimulus, the autoproliferating (CFSEdim) and non-proliferating (CFSEhi) T cell fractions were sequenced separately. A total of around 55 million CFSE-labeled PBMCs were cultured for six to seven days without stimulus, and replicate wells were then pooled. PBMCs were labeled with about 0.5 uM CFSE and cultured in serum-free AIM-V medium without exogenous stimuli. PBMCs were obtained by Ficoll density gradient centrifugation and kept cryopreserved until use. Using a FACSAria III, live 7-AAD-negative cells were sorted, then washed with PBS and stored frozen at -80 degrees C as dry pellets.

With respect to this clone: Its antigen has not been determined. No base-level quality is on record; no much larger clone is a single base apart.

Source material: PBMCs from blood kept in culture. This sequence uses TRBV28 and TRBJ2-1; 7 of the junction bases match TRBD2. This sequence was found in a human donor with multiple sclerosis. The nucleotide sequence is given as TGTGCCAGCAGTTCCGGACTAGAGCGGGGCTTCGAGCAGTTCTTC. Its protein is CASSSGLERGFEQFF.